The 29 T cell receptor beta chains below were found in one sample sequenced in a study of memory CD4+ T cells and cytomegalovirus serostatus. Data came from immunoSEQ multiplex PCR; TCRdb stores just in-frame clones and leaves some out. The sample holds under 50,000 clones, around 80% seen once. Single viable CD3+CD4+CD8-CD45RO+ cells were sorted as the memory CD4+ T cells. The sequenced sample was memory CD4+ T cells from blood. These TCRs come from an adult in good health and CMV-seronegative.

The count of this clone is one. The chain couples TRBV10-3 to TRBJ1-1; 8 bases line up with TRBD1. Germline lookup yields CDR1 ENHRY and CDR2 SYGVKD. V lost 0 bases, J lost 0 bases, and 3 bases stayed unmatched. The CDR3 is 16 residues long. CDR3 sequence (DNA): TGTGCCATCAGTGAGTCTCAGGGGGCGATGAACACTGAAGCTTTCTTT. Protein product: CAISESQGAMNTEAFF.

This chain joins TRBV7-2 and TRBJ2-7; the match to TRBD1 covers 8 bases. Per the germline V gene, CDR1 is SGHTA and CDR2 is FQGNSA. This CDR3 has 14 amino acids. V lost 5 bases to trimming and J lost 3 bases; unmatched junction nucleotides: 6. The CDR3: CASSQRTGGYEQYF. In DNA form, the CDR3 reads TGTGCCAGCAGCCAACGTACAGGGGGCTACGAGCAGTACTTC.

The V call is TRBV30, the J call TRBJ2-1, with 8 positions matching TRBD1. There are 13 residues in the CDR3. Germline CDR1 is GTSNPN and CDR2 is SVGIG (reference sequence). J was trimmed by 6 bases and V by 3 bases; bases with no gene match: 4. The CDR3 region has the DNA TGTGCCTGGAGGGGGACAGGTCCCAATGAGCAGTTCTTC. Its protein product is CAWRGTGPNEQFF.

The chain links TRBV7-9 to TRBJ1-1; D remains ambiguous. V was clipped by 0 bases and J by 1 base, with 9 bases between them. The CDR3 is 15 amino acids. Germline loops: CDR1 SEHNR, CDR2 FQNEAQ (reference sequence). The CDR3 spells CASSLAFRTNTEAFF. The DNA of the CDR3 is TGTGCCAGCAGCTTAGCATTCCGGACGAACACTGAAGCTTTCTTT. The entire variable domain, with the rest obtained from reference TRBV7-9 and TRBJ1-1, is as follows: DTGVSQNPRHKITKRGQNVTFRCDPISEHNRLYWYRQTLGQGPEFLTYFQNEAQLEKSRLLSDRFSAERPKGSFSTLEIQRTEQGDSAMYLCASSLAFRTNTEAFFGQGTRLTVV.

The rearrangement joins TRBV7-3 to TRBJ2-1; a possible D gene is TRBD2 (7 bases). With 3 bases removed from V and 4 bases from J, the gap between germline ends came to 13 bases. Looked up from germline, CDR1 is SGHTA and CDR2 is FQGTGA. The CDR3 sequence is 15 residues long. The CDR3 reads CASSLVRGPYNEQFF. The CDR3 DNA follows: TGTGCCAGCAGCTTGGTGCGGGGGCCTTACAATGAGCAGTTCTTC. The complete variable domain, with remaining parts taken from reference TRBV7-3 and TRBJ2-1, reads GAGVSQTPSNKVTEKGKYVELRCDPISGHTALYWYRQSLGQGPEFLIYFQGTGAADDSGLPNDRFFAVRPEGSVSTLKIQRTERGDSAVYLCASSLVRGPYNEQFFGPGTRLTVL.

The chain joins TRBV6-5 to TRBJ2-5; 10 nucleotides match TRBD1. The CDR3 has 13 amino acids. CDR1 and CDR2 (germline): MNHEY, SVGAGI. The junction had 1 base not matched to a gene; V was cut back by 6 bases and J by 3 bases. CDR3 in amino acids: CASRGTGEETQYF. Here the CDR3 DNA reads TGTGCCAGCAGGGGGACAGGGGAAGAGACCCAGTACTTC.

The table lists this clone with a few counts. The rearrangement joins TRBV18 to TRBJ2-7, with D possibly being TRBD2 (5 bases). The ends were cut back, 1 base at V and 4 bases at J, with 14 bases in the middle. CDR3 size: 15 residues. From germline, CDR1 is KGHSH and CDR2 LQKENI. The CDR3 reads CASSPRTQAAYEQYF. The CDR3 DNA sequence: TGTGCCAGCTCACCACGGACTCAAGCAGCGTACGAGCAGTACTTC.

The gene calls are TRBV2 and TRBJ2-7; 8 nucleotides align to TRBD2. Trimming removed 0 bases from V and 6 bases from J; junction bases left unmatched: 1. In germline, CDR1 is SNHLY, CDR2 FYNNEI. The CDR3 sequence is 13 residues long. The CDR3 DNA reads as TGTGCCAGCAGTGAAGCGCGGGGGGTCGAGCAGTACTTC. It yields the protein CASSEARGVEQYF.

The chain employs TRBV30 and TRBJ2-3, with D hard to call. Trimming removed 3 bases from V and 0 bases from J, with 4 bases in between. This CDR3 has 12 amino acids. Looked up from germline, CDR1 is GTSNPN and CDR2 is SVGIG (reference sequence). The chain's CDR3 is CAWRESTDTQYF. The CDR3 coding sequence is TGTGCCTGGAGGGAAAGCACAGATACGCAGTATTTT.

The chain couples TRBV5-1 to TRBJ2-2; 11 bases match TRBD2. The V and J ends lost 2 bases and 6 bases, in that order; junction bases with no gene match: 3. This CDR3 spans 15 amino acids. Germline V gene data show CDR1 as SGHRS and CDR2 as YFSETQ. CDR3 sequence (DNA): TGCGCCAGCAGCTTTACTAGCGGGAGCCCCGGGGAGCTGTTTTTT. Its protein is CASSFTSGSPGELFF.

The chain is built from TRBV30 and TRBJ1-6; D is uncertain. Germline-derived CDR1 and CDR2 are GTSNPN and SVGIG (reference sequence). V was shortened by 8 bases and J by 12 bases, with 14 bases between the two germline ends. The CDR3 runs to 11 residues. CDR3 region: CAPGREGPLHF. The CDR3 DNA is TGTGCCCCCGGTCGGGAAGGACCCCTCCACTTT.

This chain joins TRBV7-9 and TRBJ1-4; D unclear. The V end was cut by 2 bases, the J end by 8 bases, with 15 bases between. Germline V CDR1 and CDR2: SEHNR, FQNEAQ (reference sequence). This CDR3 is built from 15 residues. CDR3 sequence reads: CASSLNSLGGEKLFF. CDR3 coding DNA: TGTGCCAGCAGCTTAAACAGCCTAGGTGGCGAAAAACTGTTTTTT.

The chain employs TRBV30 and TRBJ1-3; D gene unclear. Trimming removed 2 bases at V and 2 bases at J, with 7 bases between. This CDR3 region has 13 residues. The V gene's germline CDR1 is GTSNPN and CDR2 SVGIG (reference sequence). CDR3 amino acids: CAWSLGTGNTIYF. The CDR3 DNA reads TGTGCCTGGAGTCTGGGGACTGGAAACACCATATATTTT.

The genes are TRBV5-4 and TRBJ2-4; 10 bases map to TRBD1. Per germline, CDR1 SGHNT and CDR2 YYREEE (reference sequence). V shed 4 bases and J 2 bases; nucleotides not matched to a gene: 6. CDR3 size: 16 residues. The CDR3 reads CASSVRDRGTKNIQYF. The CDR3 DNA reads as TGTGCCAGCAGCGTCCGGGACAGGGGAACCAAAAACATTCAGTACTTC.

This clone was seen a few times. The chain joins TRBV5-4 to TRBJ1-1; D remains ambiguous. CDR1 is SGHNT, CDR2 YYREEE, per germline (reference sequence). There are 13 residues in the CDR3. Trimming removed 1 base at V and 7 bases at J, with 11 bases between. Here the CDR3 reads CASSLYGGFEAFF. As DNA, the CDR3 is TGTGCCAGCAGCTTGTATGGTGGATTTGAAGCTTTCTTT.

The rearrangement uses TRBV7-3 and TRBJ2-3; TRBD2 matches 7 bases. The V gene's germline CDR1 is SGHTA and CDR2 FQGTGA. Trimming took 5 bases from V and 0 from J; bases not matched to a gene: 5. The CDR3 sequence is 15 residues long. As DNA, the CDR3 is TGTGCCAGCAGCGAACTCGGGAGGAGCACAGATACGCAGTATTTT. This encodes CASSELGRSTDTQYF.

The V gene is TRBV5-4, the J gene TRBJ2-3, with TRBD1 matching over 9 bases. CDR3 length equals 15 residues. V lost 4 bases and J lost 2; bases outside the gene matches: 5. Germline CDR1 is SGHNT and CDR2 is YYREEE (reference sequence). DNA for the CDR3: TGTGCCAGCAGCCACCGGGACAGGGTCACAGATACGCAGTATTTT. Its protein product is CASSHRDRVTDTQYF.

This clone was picked up a small number of times. The V gene is TRBV7-2, the J gene TRBJ1-3; a weak D match, TRBD1 (6 bases). This CDR3 spans 16 amino acids. V was trimmed by 2 bases and J by 6 bases, leaving 17 bases between them. Germline assignment: CDR1 SGHTA and CDR2 FQGNSA. CDR3 amino acids: CASSLQHRVFENTIYF. The CDR3 DNA reads as TGTGCCAGCAGCTTACAGCACAGGGTTTTCGAAAACACCATATATTTT.

CDR3 sequence: CASSRLQGADNSPLHF. The CDR3, as DNA: TGCGCCAGCAGCAGACTCCAGGGGGCGGATAATTCACCCCTCCACTTT. The chain joins TRBV5-1 to TRBJ1-6; 8 bases are shared with TRBD1. The CDR3 consists of 16 residues. J was trimmed by 5 bases and V by 4 bases; bases with no gene match: 8. Germline V lookup: CDR1 SGHRS, CDR2 YFSETQ. Full variable domain (remainder filled in from reference TRBV5-1 and TRBJ1-6): KAGVTQTPRYLIKTRGQQVTLSCSPISGHRSVSWYQQTPGQGLQFLFEYFSETQRNKGNFPGRFSGRQFSNSRSEMNVSTLELGDSALYLCASSRLQGADNSPLHFGNGTRLTVT.

The chain is built from TRBV5-1 and TRBJ1-2, with D possibly TRBD1 on 6 matching bases. This CDR3 comprises 15 residues. V lost 5 bases, J lost 6 bases, and 20 bases lay in between. CDR1 is SGHRS, CDR2 YFSETQ, per germline. In nucleotides, the CDR3 is TGCGCCAGCAGTTTGCGACAGGAGGGCAGGGATGGCTACACCTTC. Its protein product is CASSLRQEGRDGYTF.

This clone was counted only a few times. This chain connects TRBV10-2 to TRBJ1-4; D is uncertain. This CDR3 spans 14 amino acids. Germline loops: CDR1 WSHSY, CDR2 SAAADI. V was trimmed by 4 bases and J by 2 bases, leaving 8 bases between them. The CDR3 region has the DNA TGCGCCAGCAGTGGGGCGGAGACTAATGAAAAACTGTTTTTT. It encodes CASSGAETNEKLFF.

This clone was picked up one time. V gene TRBV18 combines with J gene TRBJ1-5; tentatively, D is TRBD1 (6 bases). Germline CDR1 reads KGHSH; CDR2 reads LQKENI. The CDR3 has 15 residues. Trimming shortened V by 4 bases and J by 4 bases, and 14 bases separated the two germline ends. The CDR3 DNA reads TGTGCCAGCTCACTCTCAGGGGCTGGGAATCAGCCCCAGCATTTT. Its translation is CASSLSGAGNQPQHF.

J is TRBJ1-2 and V is TRBV18; D is undetermined. Between the trimmed V and J ends, which lost 0 bases and 4 bases, there was a span of 15 bases. Germline V gene lookup returns CDR1 KGHSH and CDR2 LQKENI. This CDR3 contains 16 residues. Here the CDR3 reads CASSPPRPLGIYGYTF. The DNA of the CDR3 is TGTGCCAGCTCACCACCGAGACCTTTAGGGATCTATGGCTACACCTTC. The full variable domain, completed using reference TRBV18 and TRBJ1-2, is NAGVMQNPRHLVRRRGQEARLRCSPMKGHSHVYWYRQLPEEGLKFMVYLQKENIIDESGMPKERFSAEFPKEGPSILRIQQVVRGDSAAYFCASSPPRPLGIYGYTFGSGTRLTVV.

This sequence joins TRBV18 and TRBJ2-5; TRBD2 matches at 8 bases. Germline-derived CDR1 and CDR2 are KGHSH and LQKENI. V shed 3 bases and J 5 bases; nucleotides not matched to a gene: 5. CDR3 length: 14 amino acids. CDR3 sequence (DNA): TGTGCCAGCTCACCGGGACTAGGATGGGAGACCCAGTACTTC. Amino acids: CASSPGLGWETQYF.

V usage is TRBV4-2 and J usage is TRBJ2-3; 11 bases match TRBD2. Germline V gene lookup returns CDR1 LGHNA and CDR2 YNFKEQ. J was trimmed by 4 bases and V by 1 base; bases with no gene match: 4. The CDR3 runs to 16 residues. The CDR3 protein is CASSQGSSGGADTQYF. CDR3 nucleotide sequence: TGTGCCAGCAGCCAAGGAAGTAGCGGGGGGGCAGATACGCAGTATTTT.

The chain carries TRBV5-1 and TRBJ1-2, with D uncertain. The length of the CDR3 is 13 residues. Germline-derived CDR1 and CDR2 are SGHRS and YFSETQ. The ends were cut back, 8 bases at V and 8 bases at J, with 19 bases in the middle. CDR3 region: CASSTSRTGGYTF. CDR3 in DNA: TGCGCCAGTAGCACTAGTAGGACGGGCGGCTACACCTTC.

The V and J genes are TRBV19 and TRBJ1-5; D not certain. From germline, CDR1 is LNHDA and CDR2 SQIVND (reference sequence). This CDR3 region has 15 residues. The V end was cut by 7 bases, the J end by 1 base, with 14 bases between. CDR3 region: CASKIRSNSNQPQHF. The DNA of the CDR3 is TGTGCCAGTAAGATCAGGTCAAACAGCAATCAGCCCCAGCATTTT.

As DNA, the CDR3 is TGTGCCACCTCGAAAAGGGGGGCCAGCTCTGGAAACACCATATATTTT. Protein: CATSKRGASSGNTIYF. The rearrangement links TRBV14 to TRBJ1-3; a weak D match, TRBD1 (6 bases). Trimming left V 10 bases short and J 0 bases short, with 19 bases between. There are 16 residues in the CDR3. CDR1 is SGHDN and CDR2 is FVKESK in the germline V gene.

This sequence joins TRBV25-1 and TRBJ1-1; tentative D call: TRBD1 (6 bases). The V gene's germline CDR1 is MGHDK and CDR2 SYGVNS. This CDR3 is built from 14 residues. V was cut by 4 bases and J by 1 base, with 10 bases left in between. The CDR3 nucleotides read TGTGCCAGCAGTGGAAGACAGGCGAACACTGAAGCTTTCTTT. Its protein is CASSGRQANTEAFF.